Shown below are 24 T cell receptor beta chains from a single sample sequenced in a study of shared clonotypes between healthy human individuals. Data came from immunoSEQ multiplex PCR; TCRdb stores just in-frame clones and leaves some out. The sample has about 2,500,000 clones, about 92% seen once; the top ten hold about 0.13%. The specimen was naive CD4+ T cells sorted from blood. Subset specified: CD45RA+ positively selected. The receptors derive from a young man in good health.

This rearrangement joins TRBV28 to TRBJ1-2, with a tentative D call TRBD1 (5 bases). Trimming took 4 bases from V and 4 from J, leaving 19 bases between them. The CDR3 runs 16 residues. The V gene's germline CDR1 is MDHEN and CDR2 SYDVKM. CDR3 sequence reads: CASSSPLEGRSYGYTF. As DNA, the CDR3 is TGTGCCAGCAGTTCCCCTCTTGAGGGGCGTAGCTATGGCTACACCTTC.

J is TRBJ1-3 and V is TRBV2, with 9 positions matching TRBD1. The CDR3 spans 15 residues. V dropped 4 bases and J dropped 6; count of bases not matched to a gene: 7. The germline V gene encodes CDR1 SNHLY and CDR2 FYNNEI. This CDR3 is CASSGGTGRENTIYF. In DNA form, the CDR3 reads TGTGCCAGCAGTGGGGGGACAGGGAGAGAAAACACCATATATTTT. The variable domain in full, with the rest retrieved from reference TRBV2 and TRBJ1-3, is EPEVTQTPSHQVTQMGQEVILRCVPISNHLYFYWYRQILGQKVEFLVSFYNNEISEKSEIFDDQFSVERPDGSNFTLKIRSTKLEDSAMYFCASSGGTGRENTIYFGEGSWLTVV.

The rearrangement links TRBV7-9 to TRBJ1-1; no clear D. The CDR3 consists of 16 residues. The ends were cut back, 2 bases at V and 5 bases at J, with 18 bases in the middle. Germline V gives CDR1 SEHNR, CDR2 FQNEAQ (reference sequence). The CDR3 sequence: CASSLPRTGSGTEAFF. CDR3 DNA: TGTGCCAGCAGCTTACCGAGGACCGGGTCGGGTACTGAAGCTTTCTTT.

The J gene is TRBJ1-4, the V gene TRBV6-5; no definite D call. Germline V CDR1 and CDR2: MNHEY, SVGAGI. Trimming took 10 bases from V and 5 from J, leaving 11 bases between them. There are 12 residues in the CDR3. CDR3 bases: TGTGCCATCAGCCCCGGGAATGAAAAACTGTTTTTT. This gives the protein CAISPGNEKLFF.

CDR3 nucleotides: TGTGCCAGCAGTTACTCATTCCCTCCCACCGAGCAGTACTTC. Its translation is CASSYSFPPTEQYF. This chain joins TRBV6-5 and TRBJ2-7; D remains unclear. The CDR3 is 14 amino acids. The germline V and J ends were trimmed by 0 bases and 6 bases, with 12 bases remaining between them. Germline loops: CDR1 MNHEY, CDR2 SVGAGI.

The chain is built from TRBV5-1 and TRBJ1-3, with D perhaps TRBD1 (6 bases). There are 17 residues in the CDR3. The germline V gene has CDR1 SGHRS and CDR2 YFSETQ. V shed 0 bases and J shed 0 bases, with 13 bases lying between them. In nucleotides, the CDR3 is TGCGCCAGCAGCTTGGTAACAGGGCCACACTCTGGAAACACCATATATTTT. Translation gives CASSLVTGPHSGNTIYF.

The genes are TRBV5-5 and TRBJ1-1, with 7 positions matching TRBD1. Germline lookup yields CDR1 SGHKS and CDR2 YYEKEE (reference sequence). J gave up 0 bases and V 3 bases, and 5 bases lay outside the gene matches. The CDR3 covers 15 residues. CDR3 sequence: CASSYDGQVNTEAFF. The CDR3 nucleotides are TGTGCCAGCAGCTACGACGGACAGGTGAACACTGAAGCTTTCTTT.

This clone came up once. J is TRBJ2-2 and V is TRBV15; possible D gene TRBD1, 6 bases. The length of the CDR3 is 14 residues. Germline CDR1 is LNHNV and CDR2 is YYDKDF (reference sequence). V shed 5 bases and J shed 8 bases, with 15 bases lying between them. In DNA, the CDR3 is TGTGCCACCAGCGACCAGGGGCTTTCTGGGGAGCTGTTTTTT. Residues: CATSDQGLSGELFF.

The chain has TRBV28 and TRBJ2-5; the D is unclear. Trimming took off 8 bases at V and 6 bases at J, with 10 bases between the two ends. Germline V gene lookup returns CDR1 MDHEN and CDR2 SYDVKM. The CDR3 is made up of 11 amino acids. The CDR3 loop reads CASGPSKTQYF. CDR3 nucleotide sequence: TGTGCCAGCGGGCCGAGTAAGACCCAGTACTTC. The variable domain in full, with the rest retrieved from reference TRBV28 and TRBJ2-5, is DVKVTQSSRYLVKRTGEKVFLECVQDMDHENMFWYRQDPGLGLRLIYFSYDVKMKEKGDIPEGYSVSREKKERFSLILESASTNQTSMYLCASGPSKTQYFGPGTRLLVL.

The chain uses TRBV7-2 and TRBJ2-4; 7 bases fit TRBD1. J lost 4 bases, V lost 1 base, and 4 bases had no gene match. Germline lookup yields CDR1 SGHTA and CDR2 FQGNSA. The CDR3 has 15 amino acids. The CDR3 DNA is TGTGCCAGCAGCTTAGAAGGGACAGATAAAAACATTCAGTACTTC. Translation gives CASSLEGTDKNIQYF.

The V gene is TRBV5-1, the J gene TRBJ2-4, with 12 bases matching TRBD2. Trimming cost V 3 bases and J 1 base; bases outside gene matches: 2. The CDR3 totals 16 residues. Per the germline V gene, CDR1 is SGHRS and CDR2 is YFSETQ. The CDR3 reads CASSSTSGSAKNIQYF. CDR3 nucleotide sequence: TGCGCCAGCAGCTCGACTAGCGGGAGCGCCAAAAACATTCAGTACTTC.

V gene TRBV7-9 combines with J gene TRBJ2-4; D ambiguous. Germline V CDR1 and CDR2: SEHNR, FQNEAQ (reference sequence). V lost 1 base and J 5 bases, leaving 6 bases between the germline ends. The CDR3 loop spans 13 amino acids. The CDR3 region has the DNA TGTGCCAGCAGCTTAGGTAGGGAAAACATTCAGTACTTC. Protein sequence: CASSLGRENIQYF.

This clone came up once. The DNA of the CDR3 is TGCGCCAGCAGCTTGGGCGGGAGGGCCCCCTACGAGCAGTACTTC. As protein: CASSLGGRAPYEQYF. The rearrangement joins TRBV5-1 to TRBJ2-7; 9 nucleotides line up with TRBD2. Trimming at V came to 0 bases and at J to 2 bases, leaving 3 bases not matched to a gene. Germline CDR1 SGHRS, CDR2 YFSETQ. The CDR3 has 15 amino acids. Drawing the rest from reference TRBV5-1 and TRBJ2-7, the complete variable domain is KAGVTQTPRYLIKTRGQQVTLSCSPISGHRSVSWYQQTPGQGLQFLFEYFSETQRNKGNFPGRFSGRQFSNSRSEMNVSTLELGDSALYLCASSLGGRAPYEQYFGPGTRLTVT.

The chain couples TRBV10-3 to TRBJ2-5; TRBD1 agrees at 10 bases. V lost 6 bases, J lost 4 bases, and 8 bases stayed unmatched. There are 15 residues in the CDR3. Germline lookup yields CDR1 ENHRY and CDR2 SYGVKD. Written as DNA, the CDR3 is TGTGCCATCAGGAACCCGGGACAGGGGACAGAGACCCAGTACTTC. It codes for CAIRNPGQGTETQYF.

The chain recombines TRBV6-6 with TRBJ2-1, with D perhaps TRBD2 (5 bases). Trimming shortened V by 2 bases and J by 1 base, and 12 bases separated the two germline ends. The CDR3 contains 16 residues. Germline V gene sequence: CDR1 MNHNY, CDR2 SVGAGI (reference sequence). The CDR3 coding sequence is TGTGCCAGCAGTTACGAGAACGGACTTTCCTACAATGAGCAGTTCTTC. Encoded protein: CASSYENGLSYNEQFF.

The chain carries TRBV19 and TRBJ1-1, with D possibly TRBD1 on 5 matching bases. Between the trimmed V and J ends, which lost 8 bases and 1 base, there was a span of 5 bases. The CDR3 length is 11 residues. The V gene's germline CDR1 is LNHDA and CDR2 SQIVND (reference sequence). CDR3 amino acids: CASDRNTEAFF. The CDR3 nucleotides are TGTGCCAGTGACAGGAACACTGAAGCTTTCTTT.

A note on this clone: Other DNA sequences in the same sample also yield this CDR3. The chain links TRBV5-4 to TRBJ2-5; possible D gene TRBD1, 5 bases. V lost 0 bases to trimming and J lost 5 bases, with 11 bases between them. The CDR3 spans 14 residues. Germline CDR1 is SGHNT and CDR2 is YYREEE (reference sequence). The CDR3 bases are TGTGCCAGCAGCTTGGCAGGGTTAGGTGAGACCCAGTACTTC. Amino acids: CASSLAGLGETQYF.

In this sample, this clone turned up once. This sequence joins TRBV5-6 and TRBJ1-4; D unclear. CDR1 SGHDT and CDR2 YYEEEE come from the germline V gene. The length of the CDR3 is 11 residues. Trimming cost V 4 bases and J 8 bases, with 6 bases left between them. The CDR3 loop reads CASSNREKLFF. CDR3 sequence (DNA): TGTGCCAGCAGCAACCGGGAAAAACTGTTTTTT.

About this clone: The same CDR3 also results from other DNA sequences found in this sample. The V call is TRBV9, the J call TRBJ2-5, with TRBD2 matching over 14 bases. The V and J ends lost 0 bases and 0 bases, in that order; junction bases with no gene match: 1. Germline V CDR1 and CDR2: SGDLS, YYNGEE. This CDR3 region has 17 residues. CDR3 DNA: TGTGCCAGCAGCGTAGGGACTAGCGGGGGGTACCAAGAGACCCAGTACTTC. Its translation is CASSVGTSGGYQETQYF. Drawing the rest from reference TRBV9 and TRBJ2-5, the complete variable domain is DSGVTQTPKHLITATGQRVTLRCSPRSGDLSVYWYQQSLDQGLQFLIQYYNGEERAKGNILERFSAQQFPDLHSELNLSSLELGDSALYFCASSVGTSGGYQETQYFGPGTRLLVL.

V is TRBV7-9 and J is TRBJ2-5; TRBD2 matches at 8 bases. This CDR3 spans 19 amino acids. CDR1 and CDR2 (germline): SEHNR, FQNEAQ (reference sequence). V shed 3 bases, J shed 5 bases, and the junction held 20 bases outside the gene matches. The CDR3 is CASSFMTSPARRGGETQYF. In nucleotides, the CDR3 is TGTGCCAGCAGCTTTATGACCTCGCCGGCGCGGCGCGGGGGGGAGACCCAGTACTTC.

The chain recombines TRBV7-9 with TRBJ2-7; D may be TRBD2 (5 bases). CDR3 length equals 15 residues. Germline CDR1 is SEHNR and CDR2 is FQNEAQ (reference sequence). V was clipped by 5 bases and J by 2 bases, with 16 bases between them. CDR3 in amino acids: CASSQLDFSPYEQYF. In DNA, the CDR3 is TGTGCCAGCAGCCAATTGGACTTTTCGCCCTACGAGCAGTACTTC.

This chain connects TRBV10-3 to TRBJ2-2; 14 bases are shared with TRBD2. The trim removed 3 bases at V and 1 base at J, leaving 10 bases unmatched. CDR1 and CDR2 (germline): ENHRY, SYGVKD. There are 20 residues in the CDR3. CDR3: CAISDPRTSGGRRNTGELFF. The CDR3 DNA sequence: TGTGCCATCAGTGACCCGAGGACTAGCGGGGGGCGGAGGAACACCGGGGAGCTGTTTTTT.

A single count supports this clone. The CDR3 DNA sequence: TGTGCCAGCAGCCAAGATCTTCTAGTCCAAGAGACCCAGTACTTC. Translating it yields CASSQDLLVQETQYF. This chain links TRBV4-2 with TRBJ2-5; unclear D gene. The V gene lost 0 bases and the J gene lost 1 base, with 9 bases spanning the gap. The CDR3 loop spans 15 amino acids. Germline assignment: CDR1 LGHNA and CDR2 YNFKEQ.

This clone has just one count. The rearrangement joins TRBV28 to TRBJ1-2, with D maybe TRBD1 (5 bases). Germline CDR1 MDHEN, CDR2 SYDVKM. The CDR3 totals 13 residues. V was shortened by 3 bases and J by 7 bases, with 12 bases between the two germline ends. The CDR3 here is CASSFRAGGGYTF. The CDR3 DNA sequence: TGTGCCAGCAGTTTTCGGGCCGGGGGTGGCTACACCTTC.